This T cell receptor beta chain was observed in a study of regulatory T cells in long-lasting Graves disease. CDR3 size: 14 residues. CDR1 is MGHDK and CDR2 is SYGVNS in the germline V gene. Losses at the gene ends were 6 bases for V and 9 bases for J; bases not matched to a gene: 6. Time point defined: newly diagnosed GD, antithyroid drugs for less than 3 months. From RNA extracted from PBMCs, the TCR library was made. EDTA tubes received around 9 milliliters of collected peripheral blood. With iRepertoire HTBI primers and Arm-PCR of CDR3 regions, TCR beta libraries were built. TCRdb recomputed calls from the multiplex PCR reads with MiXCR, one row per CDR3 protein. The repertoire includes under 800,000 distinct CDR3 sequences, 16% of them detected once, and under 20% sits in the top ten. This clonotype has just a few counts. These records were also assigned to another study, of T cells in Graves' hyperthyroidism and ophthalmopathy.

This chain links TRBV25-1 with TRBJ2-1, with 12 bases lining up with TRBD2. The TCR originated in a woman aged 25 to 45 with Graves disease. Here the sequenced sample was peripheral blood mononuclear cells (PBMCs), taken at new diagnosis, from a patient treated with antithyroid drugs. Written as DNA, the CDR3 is TGTGCCAGCAGGGTGACTAGCGGGAGTGGTGAGCAGTTCTTC. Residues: CASRVTSGSGEQFF.